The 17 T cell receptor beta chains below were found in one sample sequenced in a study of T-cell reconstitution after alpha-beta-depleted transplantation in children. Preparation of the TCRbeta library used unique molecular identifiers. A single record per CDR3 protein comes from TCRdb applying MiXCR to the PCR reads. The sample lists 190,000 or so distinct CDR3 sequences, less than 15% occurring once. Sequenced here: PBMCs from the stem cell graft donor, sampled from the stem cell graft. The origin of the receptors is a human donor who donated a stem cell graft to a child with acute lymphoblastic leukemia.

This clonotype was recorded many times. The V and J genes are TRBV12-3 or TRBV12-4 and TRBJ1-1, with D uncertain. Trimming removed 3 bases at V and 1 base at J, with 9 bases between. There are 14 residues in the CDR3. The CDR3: CASSLTWENTEAFF. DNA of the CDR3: TGTGCCAGCAGTTTGACGTGGGAGAACACTGAAGCTTTCTTT.

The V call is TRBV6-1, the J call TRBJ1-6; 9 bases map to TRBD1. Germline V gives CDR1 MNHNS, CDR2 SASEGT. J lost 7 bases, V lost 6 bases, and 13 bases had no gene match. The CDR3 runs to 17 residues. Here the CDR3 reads CASSERQGDGGNSPLHF. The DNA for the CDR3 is TGTGCCAGCAGCGAACGACAGGGGGACGGGGGGAATTCACCCCTCCACTTT.

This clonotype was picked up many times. CDR3 amino acids: CSARDGRGSSYNEQFF. The DNA for the CDR3 is TGCAGTGCTAGAGACGGACGGGGAAGCTCCTACAATGAGCAGTTCTTC. This rearrangement joins TRBV20-1 to TRBJ2-1; D might be TRBD2 (5 bases). Germline V gives CDR1 DFQATT, CDR2 SNEGSKA (reference sequence). V lost 0 bases to trimming and J lost 0 bases, with 12 bases between them. The CDR3 is 16 residues long.

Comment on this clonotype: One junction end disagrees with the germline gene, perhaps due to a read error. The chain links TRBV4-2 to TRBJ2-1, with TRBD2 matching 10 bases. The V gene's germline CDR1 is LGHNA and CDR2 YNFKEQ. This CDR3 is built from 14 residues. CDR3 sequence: CAISPGLAEERQFF. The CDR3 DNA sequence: TGTGCCATCAGCCCCGGACTAGCGGAGGAGAGACAGTTCTTC.

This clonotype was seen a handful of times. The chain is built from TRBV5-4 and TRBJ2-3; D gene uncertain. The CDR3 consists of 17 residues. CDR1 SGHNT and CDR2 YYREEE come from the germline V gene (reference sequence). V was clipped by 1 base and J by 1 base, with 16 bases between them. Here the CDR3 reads CASSLRVRGSGTDTQYF. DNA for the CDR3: TGTGCCAGCAGCTTGAGGGTTCGAGGATCGGGCACAGATACGCAGTATTTT.

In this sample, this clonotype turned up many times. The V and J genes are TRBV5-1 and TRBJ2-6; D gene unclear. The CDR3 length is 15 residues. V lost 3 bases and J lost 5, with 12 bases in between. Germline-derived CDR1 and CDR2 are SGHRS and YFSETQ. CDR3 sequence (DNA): TGCGCCAGCAGCTCCGACCTCTTGAGGGCCAACGTCCTGACTTTC. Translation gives CASSSDLLRANVLTF.

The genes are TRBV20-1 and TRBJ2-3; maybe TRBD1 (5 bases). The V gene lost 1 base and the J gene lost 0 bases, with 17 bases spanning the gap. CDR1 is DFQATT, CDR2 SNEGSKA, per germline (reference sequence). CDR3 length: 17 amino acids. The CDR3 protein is CSARGLRRQGSTDTQYF. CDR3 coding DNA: TGCAGTGCTAGAGGTCTACGTCGTCAGGGAAGCACAGATACGCAGTATTTT.

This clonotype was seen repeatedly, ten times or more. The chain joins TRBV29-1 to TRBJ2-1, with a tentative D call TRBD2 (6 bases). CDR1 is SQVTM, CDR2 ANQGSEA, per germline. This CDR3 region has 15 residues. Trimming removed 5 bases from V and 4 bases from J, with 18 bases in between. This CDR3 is CSVTGLPTRYNEQFF. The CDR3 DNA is TGCAGCGTTACGGGACTCCCTACCCGGTACAATGAGCAGTTCTTC.

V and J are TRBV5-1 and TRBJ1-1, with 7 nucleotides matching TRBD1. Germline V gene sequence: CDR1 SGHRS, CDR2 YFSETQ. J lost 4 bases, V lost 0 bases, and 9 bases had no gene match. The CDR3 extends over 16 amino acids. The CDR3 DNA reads TGCGCCAGCAGCTTGGCCAGCGGACAGGTCGCCACTGAAGCTTTCTTT. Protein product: CASSLASGQVATEAFF. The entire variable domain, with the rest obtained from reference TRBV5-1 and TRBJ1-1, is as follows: KAGVTQTPRYLIKTRGQQVTLSCSPISGHRSVSWYQQTPGQGLQFLFEYFSETQRNKGNFPGRFSGRQFSNSRSEMNVSTLELGDSALYLCASSLASGQVATEAFFGQGTRLTVV.

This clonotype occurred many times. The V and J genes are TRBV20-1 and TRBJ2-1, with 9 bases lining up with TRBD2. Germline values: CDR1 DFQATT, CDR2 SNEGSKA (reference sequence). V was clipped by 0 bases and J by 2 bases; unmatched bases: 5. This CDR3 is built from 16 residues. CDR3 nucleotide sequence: TGCAGTGCTAGAGATCGGCTAGCGGGGACCTACAATGAGCAGTTCTTC. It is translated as CSARDRLAGTYNEQFF.

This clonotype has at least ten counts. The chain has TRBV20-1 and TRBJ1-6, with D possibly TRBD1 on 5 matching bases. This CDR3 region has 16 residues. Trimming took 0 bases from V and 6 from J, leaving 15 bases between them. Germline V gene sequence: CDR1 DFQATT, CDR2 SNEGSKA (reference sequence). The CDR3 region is CSARDRGWTGNSPLHF. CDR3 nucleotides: TGCAGTGCTAGAGATCGGGGGTGGACCGGTAATTCACCCCTCCACTTT.

The DNA of the CDR3 is TGTGCCAGCAGCTTAGTTAGAAGAGATGAGCAGTTCTTC. It encodes CASSLVRRDEQFF. This chain links TRBV11-2 with TRBJ2-1; D is unclear. Germline V CDR1 and CDR2: SGHAT, FQNNGV. CDR3 size: 13 residues. The V end was cut by 1 base, the J end by 8 bases, with 9 bases between.

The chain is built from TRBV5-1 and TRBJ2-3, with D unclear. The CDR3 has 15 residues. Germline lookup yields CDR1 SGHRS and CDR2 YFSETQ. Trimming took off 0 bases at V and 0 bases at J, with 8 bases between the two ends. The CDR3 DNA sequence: TGCGCCAGCAGCTTGGAGCAAGCCAGCACAGATACGCAGTATTTT. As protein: CASSLEQASTDTQYF.

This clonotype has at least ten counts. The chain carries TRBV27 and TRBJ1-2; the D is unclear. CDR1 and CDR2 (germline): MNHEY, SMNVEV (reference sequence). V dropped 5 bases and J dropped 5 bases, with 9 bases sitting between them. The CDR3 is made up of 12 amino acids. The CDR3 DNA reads TGTGCCAGCAGTCTCAAAGGGTATGGCTACACCTTC. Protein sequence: CASSLKGYGYTF.

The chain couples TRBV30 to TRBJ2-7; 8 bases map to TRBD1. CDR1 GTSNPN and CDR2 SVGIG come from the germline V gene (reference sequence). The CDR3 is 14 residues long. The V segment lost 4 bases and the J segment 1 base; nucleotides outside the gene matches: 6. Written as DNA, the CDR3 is TGTGCCTGGAAGGACAGGGTTCCATCCTACGAGCAGTACTTC. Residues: CAWKDRVPSYEQYF. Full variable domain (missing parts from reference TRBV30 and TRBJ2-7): SQTIHQWPATLVQPVGSPLSLECTVEGTSNPNLYWYRQAAGRGLQLLFYSVGIGQISSEVPQNLSASRPQDRQFILSSKKLLLSDSGFYLCAWKDRVPSYEQYFGPGTRLTVT.

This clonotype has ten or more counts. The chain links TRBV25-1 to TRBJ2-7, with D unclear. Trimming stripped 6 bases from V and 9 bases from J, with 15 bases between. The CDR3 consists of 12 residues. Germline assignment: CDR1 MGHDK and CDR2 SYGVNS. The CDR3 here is CASSAIWGRQYF. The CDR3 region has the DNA TGTGCCAGCAGCGCCATATGGGGTCGGCAGTACTTC.

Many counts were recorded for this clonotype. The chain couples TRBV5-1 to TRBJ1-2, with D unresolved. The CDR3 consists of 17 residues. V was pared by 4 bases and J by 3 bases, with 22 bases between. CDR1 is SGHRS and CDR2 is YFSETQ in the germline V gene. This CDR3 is CASSGVGEGRNYYGYTF. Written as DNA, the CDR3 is TGCGCCAGCAGCGGAGTTGGGGAGGGCAGGAACTACTATGGCTACACCTTC.